A single sample gave rise to the 10 T cell receptor beta chains below, sequenced in a study of blood T cell repertoires in COVID-19. This table comes from immunoSEQ multiplex PCR, and its TCRdb copy is limited to in-frame clones, with some not included. The data show around 190,000 clones, 70% to 85% seen once. The material sequenced was peripheral blood. The receptors originated from a woman aged 50 to 65 with acute or convalescent COVID-19.

The rearrangement joins TRBV27 to TRBJ1-6; tentative D call: TRBD1 (5 bases). V was trimmed by 3 bases and J by 7 bases, leaving 16 bases between them. The CDR3 loop spans 16 amino acids. The germline V gene has CDR1 MNHEY and CDR2 SMNVEV (reference sequence). This CDR3 reads CASSFLGGVYNSPLHF. The CDR3 DNA reads TGTGCCAGCAGTTTCCTGGGAGGGGTTTACAATTCACCCCTCCACTTT.

The chain is built from TRBV4-2 and TRBJ1-4; possibly TRBD1 for D (5 bases). Looked up from germline, CDR1 is LGHNA and CDR2 is YNFKEQ. V was clipped by 5 bases and J by 8 bases, with 15 bases between them. The CDR3 is 14 amino acids. CDR3 region: CASSSYRGKEKLFF. The CDR3 DNA follows: TGTGCCAGCAGCTCTTATCGGGGGAAAGAAAAACTGTTTTTT.

The V gene is TRBV18, the J gene TRBJ1-6, with D hard to call. The germline gives CDR1 KGHSH, CDR2 LQKENI. V lost 4 bases, J lost 7 bases, and 14 bases lay in between. The CDR3 runs 15 residues. The CDR3: CASSRVESWNSPLHF. In DNA form, the CDR3 reads TGTGCCAGCTCACGTGTGGAGTCCTGGAATTCACCCCTCCACTTT. Full variable domain (remainder filled in from reference TRBV18 and TRBJ1-6): NAGVMQNPRHLVRRRGQEARLRCSPMKGHSHVYWYRQLPEEGLKFMVYLQKENIIDESGMPKERFSAEFPKEGPSILRIQQVVRGDSAAYFCASSRVESWNSPLHFGNGTRLTVT.

This clone was recorded a few times. The chain employs TRBV24-1 and TRBJ2-7; 10 bases match TRBD1. Unmatched junction bases numbered 4, after V lost 4 bases and J lost 5 bases. This CDR3 contains 14 residues. From germline, CDR1 is KGHDR and CDR2 SFDVKD. The CDR3 protein is CATSDPGQGNEQYF. The CDR3 DNA follows: TGTGCCACCAGTGACCCGGGACAGGGGAACGAGCAGTACTTC.

The chain uses TRBV5-1 and TRBJ2-7, with 9 nucleotides matching TRBD1. Trimming at V came to 6 bases and at J to 3 bases, leaving 10 bases not matched to a gene. Germline V gene data show CDR1 as SGHRS and CDR2 as YFSETQ. The length of the CDR3 is 15 residues. CDR3 DNA: TGCGCCAGCACCAGAATGGGACAGGGCAACTACGAGCAGTACTTC. Its translation is CASTRMGQGNYEQYF.

The genes are TRBV27 and TRBJ2-7; D might be TRBD2 (5 bases). CDR3 length: 15 amino acids. V lost 3 bases, J lost 7 bases, and 19 bases lay in between. The germline V gene encodes CDR1 MNHEY and CDR2 SMNVEV (reference sequence). CDR3 residues: CASSLRLAEVWEQYF. Here the CDR3 DNA reads TGTGCCAGCAGTTTGAGGCTGGCGGAGGTCTGGGAGCAGTACTTC.

This chain connects TRBV2 to TRBJ1-1, with D possibly matching TRBD1 (5 bases). CDR3 length equals 14 residues. Trimming cost V 9 bases and J 5 bases, with 19 bases left between them. Germline CDR1 reads SNHLY; CDR2 reads FYNNEI. The CDR3 DNA reads as TGTGCCAGTCAGAGGGCCTTTGGGGGGACTGAAGCTTTCTTT. This sequence encodes CASQRAFGGTEAFF.

The genes are TRBV2 and TRBJ2-5; 12 bases are a match to TRBD2. Germline V gene lookup returns CDR1 SNHLY and CDR2 FYNNEI. V gave up 7 bases and J gave up 4 bases; unmatched junction bases: 19. CDR3 length: 19 residues. This chain's CDR3 is CASTPGGASGRALRETQYF. The DNA for the CDR3 is TGTGCCAGCACCCCTGGGGGGGCTAGCGGGAGGGCCTTAAGAGAGACCCAGTACTTC.

The table lists this clone with a count of one. V gene TRBV19 combines with J gene TRBJ2-7; tentative D call: TRBD2 (7 bases). This CDR3 contains 13 residues. Trimming stripped 10 bases from V and 3 bases from J, with 16 bases between. Germline V gives CDR1 LNHDA, CDR2 SQIVND (reference sequence). CDR3 protein: CATMGGHLYEQYF. The CDR3 coding sequence is TGTGCCACCATGGGGGGGCACCTCTACGAGCAGTACTTC.

The chain combines TRBV11-2 with TRBJ2-7; the match to TRBD2 covers 15 bases. The germline V gene has CDR1 SGHAT and CDR2 FQNNGV. This CDR3 spans 16 amino acids. V shed 1 base and J 7 bases; nucleotides not matched to a gene: 5. The CDR3 here is CASSLGGLAGGREQYF. CDR3 nucleotides: TGTGCCAGCAGCTTAGGGGGACTAGCGGGAGGACGGGAGCAGTACTTC. Combining the CDR3 with reference TRBV11-2 and TRBJ2-7 gives the whole variable domain EAGVAQSPRYKIIEKRQSVAFWCNPISGHATLYWYQQILGQGPKLLIQFQNNGVVDDSQLPKDRFSAERLKGVDSTLKIQPAKLEDSAVYLCASSLGGLAGGREQYFGPGTRLTVT.